Below, 30 T cell receptor beta chains from the same sample are listed, as sequenced in a study of cytomegalovirus exposure and HLA in healthy donors. PCR involved 60 Vbeta and 13 Jbeta primers. TCRdb's table, derived via immunoSEQ multiplex PCR, lists solely in-frame clones and lacks some. The sample holds about 93,000 clones, 78% seen once. Sequenced sample: PBMCs. All receptors derive from a middle-aged woman in good health and CMV-seronegative.

The chain uses TRBV19 and TRBJ2-1, with TRBD2 matching 9 bases. Trimming took 1 base from V and 6 from J; bases not matched to a gene: 4. The CDR3 extends over 15 amino acids. In germline, CDR1 is LNHDA, CDR2 SQIVND (reference sequence). CDR3 amino acids: CASSIGGRGSNEQFF. As DNA, the CDR3 is TGTGCCAGTAGTATAGGCGGGAGGGGATCCAATGAGCAGTTCTTC.

V gene TRBV9 combines with J gene TRBJ1-3, with 7 bases lining up with TRBD1. V lost 0 bases to trimming and J lost 6 bases; unmatched junction nucleotides: 3. CDR3 length: 14 amino acids. Germline V gene lookup returns CDR1 SGDLS and CDR2 YYNGEE. Written as DNA, the CDR3 is TGTGCCAGCAGCGTAGGACAGGGCCAAAACACCATATATTTT. Residues: CASSVGQGQNTIYF.

This clone appeared a few times. The chain recombines TRBV11-2 with TRBJ2-5, with D uncertain. Trimming took off 1 base at V and 7 bases at J, with 7 bases between the two ends. The germline CDR1 and CDR2 sequences are SGHAT and FQNNGV. The length of the CDR3 is 12 residues. CDR3 region: CASSLVLGTQYF. The CDR3 DNA follows: TGTGCCAGCAGCTTAGTCCTCGGGACCCAGTACTTC.

The chain has TRBV2 and TRBJ2-2, with D perhaps matching TRBD2 (6 bases). CDR1 and CDR2 (germline): SNHLY, FYNNEI. This CDR3 is built from 16 residues. Trimming removed 4 bases at V and 3 bases at J, with 15 bases between. The CDR3 DNA sequence: TGTGCCAGCAGTGTTGGGGGACTCCCTTACACCGGGGAGCTGTTTTTT. Its translation: CASSVGGLPYTGELFF. Based on the CDR3 plus reference TRBV2 and TRBJ2-2, the full variable domain is EPEVTQTPSHQVTQMGQEVILRCVPISNHLYFYWYRQILGQKVEFLVSFYNNEISEKSEIFDDQFSVERPDGSNFTLKIRSTKLEDSAMYFCASSVGGLPYTGELFFGEGSRLTVL.

The chain is built from TRBV7-2 and TRBJ2-7; the D gene is possibly TRBD2 (7 bases). The germline gives CDR1 SGHTA, CDR2 FQGNSA. The CDR3 contains 15 residues. Trimming pared 1 base from V and 2 bases from J, leaving 12 bases between. CDR3 loop: CASSLEGGPPYEQYF. The CDR3 DNA sequence: TGTGCCAGCAGCTTAGAGGGGGGGCCTCCCTACGAGCAGTACTTC.

The rearrangement uses TRBV23-1 and TRBJ2-3, with 7 bases fitting TRBD2. TRBV23-1 is marked as an open reading frame, function uncertain. V gave up 3 bases and J gave up 1 base; unmatched junction bases: 7. This CDR3 region has 16 residues. CDR3: CASSQKSGIGTDTQYF. CDR3 bases: TGCGCCAGCAGTCAGAAGAGCGGGATTGGCACAGATACGCAGTATTTT.

This clone showed up just once. The chain couples TRBV5-1 to TRBJ2-6; 7 bases line up with TRBD1. Germline V gene lookup returns CDR1 SGHRS and CDR2 YFSETQ. The V gene end was trimmed by 3 bases and the J gene end by 0 bases; junction bases not matched to a gene: 9. This CDR3 spans 18 amino acids. CDR3 loop: CASSSVARGFSGANVLTF. In DNA, the CDR3 is TGCGCCAGCAGCTCAGTAGCCAGGGGGTTCTCTGGGGCCAACGTCCTGACTTTC. Combining the CDR3 with reference TRBV5-1 and TRBJ2-6 gives the whole variable domain KAGVTQTPRYLIKTRGQQVTLSCSPISGHRSVSWYQQTPGQGLQFLFEYFSETQRNKGNFPGRFSGRQFSNSRSEMNVSTLELGDSALYLCASSSVARGFSGANVLTFGAGSRLTVL.

The rearrangement links TRBV14 to TRBJ2-5; 7 nucleotides match TRBD1. CDR3 length: 16 residues. Germline trimming cut 3 bases from V and 5 bases from J; bases unmatched to any gene: 12. Germline loops: CDR1 SGHDN, CDR2 FVKESK. The CDR3 nucleotides read TGTGCCAGCAGCCAGGGCTTAAGGGGGCGGATGGAGACCCAGTACTTC. Translation: CASSQGLRGRMETQYF.

V is TRBV10-3 and J is TRBJ2-6; no firm D call. This CDR3 region has 18 residues. CDR1 is ENHRY, CDR2 SYGVKD, per germline. With 3 bases removed from V and 0 bases from J, the gap between germline ends came to 15 bases. The CDR3: CAISDLTDRSSGANVLTF. The CDR3, as DNA: TGTGCCATCAGTGACCTTACCGATAGGAGCTCTGGGGCCAACGTCCTGACTTTC.

The V call is TRBV2, the J call TRBJ2-5, with D tentatively TRBD1 (5 bases). The J call is uncertain, as TRBJ2-7 better fits the DNA end. There are 14 residues in the CDR3. Per germline, CDR1 SNHLY and CDR2 FYNNEI. Here the CDR3 DNA reads TGTGCCAGCAGGGGAAGGGGAAGAACCTACGAGCAGTACTTC. Protein sequence: CASRGRGRTYEQYF.

The V and J genes are TRBV11-2 and TRBJ2-1, with 16 positions matching TRBD2. The length of the CDR3 is 13 residues. CDR1 SGHAT and CDR2 FQNNGV come from the germline V gene. V gave up 4 bases and J gave up 14 bases; unmatched junction bases: 2. As DNA, the CDR3 is TGTGCCAGCAGCTCGGGACTAGCGGGAGGGGAGTTCTTC. Encoded protein: CASSSGLAGGEFF. Filled out from reference TRBV11-2 and TRBJ2-1, the complete variable domain reads EAGVAQSPRYKIIEKRQSVAFWCNPISGHATLYWYQQILGQGPKLLIQFQNNGVVDDSQLPKDRFSAERLKGVDSTLKIQPAKLEDSAVYLCASSSGLAGGEFFGPGTRLTVL.

The chain is built from TRBV27 and TRBJ1-4, with TRBD1 matching over 9 bases. V trimming: 10 bases; J trimming: 7 bases; junction bases outside the gene matches: 10. Germline CDR1 reads MNHEY; CDR2 reads SMNVEV (reference sequence). The CDR3 has 14 amino acids. This CDR3 reads CATQDRGGSEKLFF. The CDR3 DNA reads TGTGCCACTCAGGACAGGGGAGGGAGTGAAAAACTGTTTTTT.

The sample holds a few counts of this clone. This rearrangement joins TRBV29-1 to TRBJ2-3, with D tentatively TRBD1 (5 bases). CDR3 length equals 12 residues. Germline V CDR1 and CDR2: SQVTM, ANQGSEA. V lost 4 bases to trimming and J lost 3 bases, with 8 bases between them. The CDR3 spells CSVVQGTDTQYF. DNA for the CDR3: TGCAGCGTTGTCCAGGGAACAGATACGCAGTATTTT.

The genes are TRBV7-9 and TRBJ2-3; TRBD2 aligns across 9 bases. V shed 6 bases, J shed 6 bases, and the junction held 10 bases outside the gene matches. This CDR3 region has 15 residues. Germline V CDR1 and CDR2: SEHNR, FQNEAQ (reference sequence). CDR3 sequence reads: CASRKEREEGDTQYF. For the CDR3, the DNA is TGTGCCAGCAGGAAGGAGCGGGAGGAAGGGGATACGCAGTATTTT.

The CDR3 loop is CASSASRGNTEAFF. DNA of the CDR3: TGTGCCAGTAGTGCCAGCCGGGGGAACACTGAAGCTTTCTTT. The V gene is TRBV19, the J gene TRBJ1-1; no definite D call. Trimming left V 5 bases short and J 1 base short, with 11 bases between. The CDR3 is 14 residues long. Germline-derived CDR1 and CDR2 are LNHDA and SQIVND (reference sequence).

In this sample, this clone turned up a few times. The chain couples TRBV6-5 to TRBJ1-2, with D hard to call. This CDR3 comprises 14 residues. In germline, CDR1 is MNHEY, CDR2 SVGAGI. V was trimmed by 5 bases and J by 1 base, leaving 11 bases between them. DNA for the CDR3: TGTGCCAGCAGTCGAACCACTGATAACTATGGCTACACCTTC. Translated: CASSRTTDNYGYTF.

V gene TRBV30 combines with J gene TRBJ2-1, with 8 positions matching TRBD2. The CDR3 covers 19 residues. Germline V gene sequence: CDR1 GTSNPN, CDR2 SVGIG (reference sequence). J was trimmed by 0 bases and V by 0 bases; bases with no gene match: 13. CDR3 DNA: TGTGCCTGGAGTGTCATCCCCCTCGGGGGGGTGAGCTCCTACAATGAGCAGTTCTTC. This gives the protein CAWSVIPLGGVSSYNEQFF.

V usage is TRBV18 and J usage is TRBJ2-7; 9 nucleotides agree with TRBD2. The CDR3 runs 15 residues. The germline V gene encodes CDR1 KGHSH and CDR2 LQKENI. Trimming took 4 bases from V and 2 from J; bases not matched to a gene: 6. This CDR3 reads CASSREREATYEQYF. DNA of the CDR3: TGTGCCAGCTCACGAGAGCGGGAGGCGACCTACGAGCAGTACTTC.

The rearrangement links TRBV15 to TRBJ2-1, with 13 bases identical to TRBD2. The CDR3 extends over 16 amino acids. Germline V gives CDR1 LNHNV, CDR2 YYDKDF (reference sequence). Trimming took 3 bases from V and 4 from J; bases not matched to a gene: 3. The CDR3: CATSSTSGRVYNEQFF. The CDR3 nucleotides read TGTGCCACCAGCAGTACTAGCGGGAGGGTTTACAATGAGCAGTTCTTC.

The chain employs TRBV5-1 and TRBJ1-5; no definite D call. The CDR3 covers 13 residues. Trimming left V 1 base short and J 7 bases short, with 9 bases between. In germline, CDR1 is SGHRS, CDR2 YFSETQ. CDR3 coding DNA: TGCGCCAGCAGCTTGCACCCGGGGCAGCCCCAGCATTTT. It translates to CASSLHPGQPQHF. Complete variable domain (other parts from reference TRBV5-1 and TRBJ1-5): KAGVTQTPRYLIKTRGQQVTLSCSPISGHRSVSWYQQTPGQGLQFLFEYFSETQRNKGNFPGRFSGRQFSNSRSEMNVSTLELGDSALYLCASSLHPGQPQHFGDGTRLSIL.

This clone was counted a few times. The chain carries TRBV7-2 and TRBJ1-1; maybe TRBD1 (6 bases). V lost 2 bases, J lost 0 bases, and 13 bases lay in between. The CDR3 is 16 residues long. Germline loops: CDR1 SGHTA, CDR2 FQGNSA. The CDR3, as DNA: TGTGCCAGCAGCTTAAGCCAGGGGCGACTGAACACTGAAGCTTTCTTT. Translating it yields CASSLSQGRLNTEAFF.

Worth noting for this clone: The sample has other DNA sequences that encode this CDR3 too. V usage is TRBV27 and J usage is TRBJ2-1; D unclear. The CDR3 is made up of 11 amino acids. V was trimmed by 3 bases and J by 15 bases, leaving 12 bases between them. Germline CDR1 and CDR2: MNHEY and SMNVEV (reference sequence). CDR3 in DNA: TGTGCCAGCAGTTTTCTAGAGGAAAGGTTCTTC. Encoded protein: CASSFLEERFF.

The rearrangement links TRBV19 to TRBJ1-4, with a tentative D call TRBD1 (5 bases). Trimming took 3 bases from V and 7 from J, leaving 15 bases between them. Germline V gene lookup returns CDR1 LNHDA and CDR2 SQIVND (reference sequence). The CDR3 length is 15 residues. The CDR3 DNA follows: TGTGCCAGTAGTATGGGATCCCTAAGGGGTGAAAAACTGTTTTTT. Encoded protein: CASSMGSLRGEKLFF.

The chain employs TRBV7-3 and TRBJ2-1, with D possibly TRBD1 on 6 matching bases. This CDR3 is built from 16 residues. Trimming left V 2 bases short and J 1 base short, with 12 bases between. CDR1 is SGHTA and CDR2 is FQGTGA in the germline V gene. The CDR3, as DNA: TGTGCCAGCAGCTTAGGGGGCCAGGGGTCCTACAATGAGCAGTTCTTC. Residues: CASSLGGQGSYNEQFF.

The chain links TRBV7-9 to TRBJ2-1; TRBD2 agrees at 7 bases. The CDR3 covers 19 residues. V trimming: 5 bases; J trimming: 7 bases; junction bases outside the gene matches: 23. Germline V gene sequence: CDR1 SEHNR, CDR2 FQNEAQ (reference sequence). Here the CDR3 reads CASSPLLAGSGEGFNEQFF. The DNA for the CDR3 is TGTGCCAGCAGCCCTCTTTTAGCGGGCTCCGGGGAGGGGTTTAATGAGCAGTTCTTC.

The chain joins TRBV19 to TRBJ1-1, with no clear D. The CDR3 spans 17 residues. From germline, CDR1 is LNHDA and CDR2 SQIVND (reference sequence). The V end lost 3 bases, the J end lost 2 bases, and 19 bases lay between the germline ends. The CDR3 DNA sequence: TGTGCCAGTAGTATCTGGCGGAGGGCGACGGGCAACACTGAAGCTTTCTTT. This codes for CASSIWRRATGNTEAFF.

The rearrangement uses TRBV2 and TRBJ1-2; possible D gene TRBD1, 5 bases. The ends were cut back, 4 bases at V and 8 bases at J, with 14 bases in the middle. Germline values: CDR1 SNHLY, CDR2 FYNNEI. The CDR3 spans 13 residues. The DNA of the CDR3 is TGTGCCAGCAGTGTGGGCAGGGAACCAGGCTACACCTTC. Its translation: CASSVGREPGYTF.

The chain employs TRBV2 and TRBJ2-1; 8 nucleotides line up with TRBD2. Germline CDR1 and CDR2: SNHLY and FYNNEI. The CDR3 covers 20 residues. Trimming at V came to 6 bases and at J to 9 bases, leaving 28 bases not matched to a gene. The CDR3 nucleotides are TGTGCCAGCAGGGAGAACAATATTCTACTAGCGGACAAGGGCCAGGGTGAGCAGTTCTTC. Residues: CASRENNILLADKGQGEQFF.

This chain links TRBV4-2 with TRBJ2-4; D remains ambiguous. Per the germline V gene, CDR1 is LGHNA and CDR2 is YNFKEQ. Trimming removed 2 bases at V and 0 bases at J, with 17 bases between. The CDR3 covers 18 residues. The CDR3 here is CASSQRGAATEAKNIQYF. In DNA, the CDR3 is TGTGCCAGCAGCCAAAGAGGCGCAGCTACCGAAGCCAAAAACATTCAGTACTTC.

V usage is TRBV5-1 and J usage is TRBJ1-3; 7 bases line up with TRBD1. The CDR3 totals 15 residues. V dropped 4 bases and J dropped 0; count of bases not matched to a gene: 4. Germline CDR1 and CDR2: SGHRS and YFSETQ. The CDR3 DNA reads as TGCGCCAGCAGCCCCGGGACAGACTCTGGAAACACCATATATTTT. It translates to CASSPGTDSGNTIYF.